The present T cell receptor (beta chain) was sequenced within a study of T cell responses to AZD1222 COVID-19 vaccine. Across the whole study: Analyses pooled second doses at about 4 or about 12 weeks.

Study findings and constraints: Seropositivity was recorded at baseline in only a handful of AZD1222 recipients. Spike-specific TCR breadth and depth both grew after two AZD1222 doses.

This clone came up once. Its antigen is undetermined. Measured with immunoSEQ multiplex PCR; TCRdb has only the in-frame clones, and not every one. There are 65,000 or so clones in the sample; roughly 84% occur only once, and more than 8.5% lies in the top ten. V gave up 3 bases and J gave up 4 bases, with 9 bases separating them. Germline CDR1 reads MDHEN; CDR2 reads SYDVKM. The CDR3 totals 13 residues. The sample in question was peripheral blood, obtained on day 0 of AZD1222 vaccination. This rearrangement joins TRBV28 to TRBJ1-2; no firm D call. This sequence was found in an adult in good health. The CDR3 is CASSFSAGYGYTF. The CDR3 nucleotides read TGTGCCAGCAGTTTTTCAGCCGGCTATGGCTACACCTTC.